This TCR beta chain was sequenced for a study of blood T cell repertoires in COVID-19. The V end was cut by 2 bases, the J end by 9 bases, with 8 bases between. The length of the CDR3 is 13 residues. Germline V gives CDR1 SEHNR, CDR2 FQNEAQ (reference sequence). Produced via immunoSEQ multiplex PCR; TCRdb's table is partial and in-frame only. The data contain 250,000 or so clones, 90% of them seen just once; the ten biggest clones take up about 2%. Sequencing used peripheral blood. This rearrangement joins TRBV7-9 to TRBJ1-6, with D hard to call. This TCR came from a woman aged 60-70 years with COVID-19, enrolled during active disease. The CDR3, as DNA: TGTGCCAGCAGCTTAACGGTTAGTTCACCCCTCCACTTT. Its protein product is CASSLTVSSPLHF.